This is a list of T cell receptor beta chains from one sample in a study of blood T cell repertoires in COVID-19. Method: immunoSEQ multiplex PCR; TCRdb's copy keeps in-frame clones and lacks some. The sample has 70,000 to 95,000 clones, approximately 92% seen once. The sample comprised peripheral blood. These receptor sequences come from a woman aged 60-70 years with active COVID-19. The CDR3 runs from the conserved cysteine through the conserved F or W. A D gene is named only where the DNA matches it firmly. Size tells how often a clone was seen (once, few, many) or the class of an expanded clone, and some rows leave it out.

j_gene | v_gene | abundance | d_gene | CDR3aa | CDR3nt
TRBJ2-6 | TRBV6-1 | NA | NA | CASSETGLGGANVLTF | TGTGCCAGCAGTGAGACCGGACTTGGTGGGGCCAACGTCCTGACTTTC
TRBJ2-1 | TRBV4-3 | NA | TRBD1 | CASSQDSGTGSNEQFF | TGCGCCAGCAGCCAAGATTCGGGGACAGGTAGCAATGAGCAGTTCTTC
TRBJ1-2 | TRBV3-1/TRBV3-2 | NA | TRBD1 | CASRSTDRGGGYTF | TGTGCCAGCCGATCGACCGACAGGGGGGGAGGCTACACCTTC
TRBJ2-7 | TRBV25-1 | NA | TRBD1 | CASRARGQTYEQYF | TGTGCCAGCAGAGCAAGGGGGCAAACCTACGAGCAGTACTTC
TRBJ1-2 | TRBV18 | NA | TRBD1 | CASSRTGKDYGYTF | TGTGCCAGCTCACGGACAGGGAAAGACTATGGCTACACCTTC
TRBJ2-1 | TRBV4-1 | NA | TRBD2 | CASSLTSVEQFF | TGCGCCAGCAGCCTAACTAGCGTTGAGCAGTTCTTC
TRBJ2-7 | TRBV7-3 | NA | NA | CASSTQGGLLYEQYF | TGTGCCAGCAGTACCCAGGGGGGCCTCCTCTACGAGCAGTACTTC
TRBJ2-1 | TRBV2 | NA | TRBD1 | CASNKDRETLHNEQFF | TGTGCCAGCAACAAGGACAGGGAAACGCTGCACAATGAGCAGTTCTTC
TRBJ1-5 | TRBV7-2 | NA | NA | CASSLRQEGQPQHF | TGTGCCAGCAGCTTAAGGCAGGAAGGTCAGCCCCAGCATTTT
TRBJ1-2 | TRBV5-6 | NA | NA | CASSPDRSYGYTF | TGTGCCAGCAGCCCAGACAGGTCTTATGGCTACACCTTC
TRBJ2-5 | TRBV12-5 | once | TRBD2 | CASGPGLAGGEETQYF | TGTGCTAGTGGTCCAGGACTAGCGGGAGGCGAAGAGACCCAGTACTTC
TRBJ2-3 | TRBV15 | NA | TRBD2 | CATSPTSGRLGTQYF | TGTGCCACCAGCCCGACTAGCGGGAGGCTAGGTACGCAGTATTTT
TRBJ1-2 | TRBV6-2/TRBV6-3 | NA | NA | CASSLRDYYGYTF | TGTGCCAGCAGTTTACGGGACTACTATGGCTACACCTTC
TRBJ1-1 | TRBV29-1 | NA | TRBD1 | CSVAGQEEAFF | TGCAGCGTTGCGGGACAGGAGGAAGCTTTCTTT
TRBJ2-7 | TRBV7-8 | NA | NA | CASSRLGGPGYEQYF | TGTGCCAGCAGCCGACTCGGGGGGCCGGGCTACGAGCAGTACTTC
TRBJ2-3 | TRBV9 | NA | TRBD2 | CASSVVGLAGDTQYF | TGTGCCAGCAGCGTAGTCGGACTAGCGGGAGATACGCAGTATTTT
TRBJ1-1 | TRBV4-2 | NA | NA | CASSPIGGGNTEAFF | TGTGCCAGCAGCCCTATTGGGGGGGGGAACACTGAAGCTTTCTTT
TRBJ1-2 | TRBV10-3 | NA | NA | CAISLQAEGGYTF | TGTGCCATCAGCTTGCAGGCCGAGGGTGGCTACACCTTC